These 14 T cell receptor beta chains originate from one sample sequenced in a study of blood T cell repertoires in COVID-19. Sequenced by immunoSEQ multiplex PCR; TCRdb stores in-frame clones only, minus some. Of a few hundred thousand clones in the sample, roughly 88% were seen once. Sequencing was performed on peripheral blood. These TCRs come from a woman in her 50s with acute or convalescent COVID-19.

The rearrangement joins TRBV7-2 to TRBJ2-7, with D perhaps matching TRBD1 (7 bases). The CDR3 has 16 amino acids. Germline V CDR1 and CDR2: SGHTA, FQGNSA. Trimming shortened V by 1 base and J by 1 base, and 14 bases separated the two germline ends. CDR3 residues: CASSLVSGGQSYEQYF. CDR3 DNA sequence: TGTGCCAGCAGCTTAGTCTCAGGGGGGCAGTCCTACGAGCAGTACTTC.

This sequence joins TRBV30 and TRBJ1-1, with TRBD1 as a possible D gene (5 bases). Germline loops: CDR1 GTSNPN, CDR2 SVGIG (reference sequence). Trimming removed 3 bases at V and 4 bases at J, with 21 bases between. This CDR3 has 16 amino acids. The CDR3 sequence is CAWRGGKGPDPTEAFF. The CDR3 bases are TGTGCCTGGAGAGGTGGAAAGGGGCCGGATCCCACTGAAGCTTTCTTT.

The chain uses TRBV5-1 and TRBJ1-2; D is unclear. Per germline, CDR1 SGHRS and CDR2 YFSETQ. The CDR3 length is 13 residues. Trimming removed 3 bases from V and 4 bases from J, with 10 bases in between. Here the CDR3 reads CASSSTEIYGYTF. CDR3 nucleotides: TGCGCCAGCAGCTCCACAGAAATCTATGGCTACACCTTC.

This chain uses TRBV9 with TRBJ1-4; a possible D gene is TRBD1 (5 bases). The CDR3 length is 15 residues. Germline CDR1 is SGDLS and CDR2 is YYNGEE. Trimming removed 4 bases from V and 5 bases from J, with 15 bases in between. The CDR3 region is CASSSKGLANEKLFF. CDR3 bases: TGTGCCAGCAGCTCGAAGGGGTTGGCGAATGAAAAACTGTTTTTT.

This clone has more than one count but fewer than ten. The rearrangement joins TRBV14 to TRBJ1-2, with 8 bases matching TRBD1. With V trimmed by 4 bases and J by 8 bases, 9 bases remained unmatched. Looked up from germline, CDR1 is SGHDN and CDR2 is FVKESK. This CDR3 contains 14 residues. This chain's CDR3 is CASSPTGQEGGYTF. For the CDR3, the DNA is TGTGCCAGCAGCCCAACGGGACAGGAGGGGGGCTACACCTTC.

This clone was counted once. This CDR3 reads CASSQEGAMAGGRDTQYF. Here the CDR3 DNA reads TGTGCCAGCAGCCAAGAAGGGGCGATGGCAGGGGGCAGAGATACGCAGTATTTT. V and J are TRBV3-1 (or the pseudogene TRBV3-2) and TRBJ2-3, with 8 nucleotides matching TRBD1. V lost 0 bases to trimming and J lost 5 bases; unmatched junction nucleotides: 13. CDR1 LGHDT and CDR2 YNNKEL come from the germline V gene (reference sequence). The CDR3 consists of 18 residues.

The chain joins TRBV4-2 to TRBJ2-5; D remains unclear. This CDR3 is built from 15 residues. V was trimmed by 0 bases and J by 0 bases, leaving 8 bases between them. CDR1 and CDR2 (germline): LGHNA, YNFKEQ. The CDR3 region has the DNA TGTGCCAGCAGCCAAGATCGCCAGTACCAAGAGACCCAGTACTTC. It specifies CASSQDRQYQETQYF.

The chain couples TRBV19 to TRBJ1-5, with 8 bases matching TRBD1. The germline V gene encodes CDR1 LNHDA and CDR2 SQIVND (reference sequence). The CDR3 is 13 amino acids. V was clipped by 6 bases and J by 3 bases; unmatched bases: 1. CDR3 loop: CASRGQANQPQHF. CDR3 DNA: TGTGCCAGTAGGGGACAGGCCAATCAGCCCCAGCATTTT. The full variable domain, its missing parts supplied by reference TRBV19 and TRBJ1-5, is DGGITQSPKYLFRKEGQNVTLSCEQNLNHDAMYWYRQDPGQGLRLIYYSQIVNDFQKGDIAEGYSVSREKKESFPLTVTSAQKNPTAFYLCASRGQANQPQHFGDGTRLSIL.

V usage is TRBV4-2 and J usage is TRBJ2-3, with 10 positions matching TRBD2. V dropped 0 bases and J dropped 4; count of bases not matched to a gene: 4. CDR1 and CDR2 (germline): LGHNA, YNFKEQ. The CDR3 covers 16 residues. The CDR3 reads CASSQDPSGSADTQYF. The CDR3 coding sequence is TGTGCCAGCAGCCAAGATCCTAGCGGGAGCGCAGATACGCAGTATTTT.

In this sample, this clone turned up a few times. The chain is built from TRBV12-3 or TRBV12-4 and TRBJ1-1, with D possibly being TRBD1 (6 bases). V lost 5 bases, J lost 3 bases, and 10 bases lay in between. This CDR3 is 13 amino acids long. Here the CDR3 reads CASSRGGDTEAFF. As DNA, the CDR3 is TGTGCCAGCAGTAGAGGGGGGGACACTGAAGCTTTCTTT.

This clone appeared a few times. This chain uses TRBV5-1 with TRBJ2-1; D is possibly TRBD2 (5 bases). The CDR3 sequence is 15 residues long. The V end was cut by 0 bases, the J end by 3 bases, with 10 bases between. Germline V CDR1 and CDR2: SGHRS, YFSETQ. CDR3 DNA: TGCGCCAGCAGCTTGGCCCCGGGATACTACAATGAGCAGTTCTTC. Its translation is CASSLAPGYYNEQFF.

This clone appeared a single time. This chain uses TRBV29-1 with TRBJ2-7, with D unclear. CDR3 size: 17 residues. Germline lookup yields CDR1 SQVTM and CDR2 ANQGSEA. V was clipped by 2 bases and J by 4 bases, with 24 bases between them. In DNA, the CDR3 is TGCAGCGTTGAACCACCCATCTGGAAACAGACGAAGTACGAGCAGTACTTC. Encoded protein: CSVEPPIWKQTKYEQYF.

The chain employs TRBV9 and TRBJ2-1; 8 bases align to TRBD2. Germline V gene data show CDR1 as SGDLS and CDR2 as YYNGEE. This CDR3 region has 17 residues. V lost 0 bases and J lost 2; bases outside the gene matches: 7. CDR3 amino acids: CASSVASAGVPYNEQFF. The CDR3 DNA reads TGTGCCAGCAGCGTAGCTTCAGCGGGAGTTCCCTACAATGAGCAGTTCTTC.

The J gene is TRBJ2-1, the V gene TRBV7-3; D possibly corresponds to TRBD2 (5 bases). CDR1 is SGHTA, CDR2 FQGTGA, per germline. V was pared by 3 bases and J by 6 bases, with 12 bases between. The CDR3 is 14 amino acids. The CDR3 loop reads CASSFGFAGNEQFF. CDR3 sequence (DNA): TGTGCCAGCAGCTTTGGTTTCGCGGGCAATGAGCAGTTCTTC.